Below, 7 T cell receptor beta chains from the same sample are listed, as sequenced in a study of patients and donors after allogeneic stem cell transplantation. TCRdb redid the calling of the RT-PCR reads with MiXCR, one entry per CDR3 protein. This table holds more than 150,000 distinct CDR3 sequences, 24% found once. Specimen: blood, either unsorted or a sorted T cell fraction (not recorded which). Source of these receptors: a human donor who was either an allogeneic HSCT recipient or a stem cell or donor lymphocyte infusion donor (not recorded which). It is not recorded whose cells these are; they may come from a transplant donor.

V and J are TRBV27 and TRBJ2-3; 9 nucleotides match TRBD1. The CDR3 has 16 amino acids. V dropped 7 bases and J dropped 4; count of bases not matched to a gene: 12. Germline values: CDR1 MNHEY, CDR2 SMNVEV (reference sequence). DNA for the CDR3: TGTGCCAGCACCCCCACCGGGACAGGGAGTTCAGATACGCAGTATTTT. It translates to CASTPTGTGSSDTQYF.

The chain joins TRBV25-1 to TRBJ1-5; D remains unclear. This CDR3 comprises 12 residues. The germline V and J ends were trimmed by 3 bases and 11 bases, with 11 bases remaining between them. Looked up from germline, CDR1 is MGHDK and CDR2 is SYGVNS. The CDR3 loop reads CASSDFEQSQHF. The CDR3 nucleotides read TGTGCCAGCAGTGACTTCGAACAGTCCCAGCATTTT.

This clonotype was counted a few times. This chain uses TRBV29-1 with TRBJ2-4; D might be TRBD1 (5 bases). Trimming removed 5 bases from V and 3 bases from J, with 11 bases in between. The germline V gene encodes CDR1 SQVTM and CDR2 ANQGSEA. The CDR3 extends over 13 amino acids. CDR3 sequence: CSVRQGVKNIQYF. The CDR3 DNA reads as TGCAGCGTTCGGCAGGGTGTCAAAAACATTCAGTACTTC.

This clonotype was observed a few times. The V call is TRBV12-3 or TRBV12-4, the J call TRBJ2-3; 9 bases line up with TRBD2. V was clipped by 7 bases and J by 14 bases; unmatched bases: 16. The CDR3 consists of 14 residues. Here the CDR3 reads CASTLGWSSGTTYF. The DNA of the CDR3 is TGTGCCAGCACCTTAGGGTGGTCTAGCGGGACAACGTATTTT.

This clonotype was detected a few times. The chain has TRBV4-2 and TRBJ1-3; D gene unclear. The CDR3 is 16 residues long. Trimming cost V 4 bases and J 0 bases, with 13 bases left between them. Germline V lookup: CDR1 LGHNA, CDR2 YNFKEQ. The CDR3 sequence: CASSLYRAFSGNTIYF. The CDR3 DNA follows: TGTGCCAGCAGCCTTTACCGGGCCTTCTCTGGAAACACCATATATTTT.

This clonotype showed up just a few times. The V call is TRBV5-1, the J call TRBJ1-4; 7 nucleotides match TRBD1. From germline, CDR1 is SGHRS and CDR2 YFSETQ. The CDR3 totals 14 residues. V shed 0 bases and J 7 bases; nucleotides not matched to a gene: 3. The CDR3 DNA sequence: TGCGCCAGCAGCTTGGCGACAGGGAGTGAAAAACTGTTTTTT. This translates into CASSLATGSEKLFF. Complete variable domain (other parts from reference TRBV5-1 and TRBJ1-4): KAGVTQTPRYLIKTRGQQVTLSCSPISGHRSVSWYQQTPGQGLQFLFEYFSETQRNKGNFPGRFSGRQFSNSRSEMNVSTLELGDSALYLCASSLATGSEKLFFGSGTQLSVL.

The chain joins TRBV20-1 to TRBJ2-1; D remains ambiguous. V was shortened by 0 bases and J by 0 bases, with 3 bases between the two germline ends. CDR1 and CDR2 from the germline V gene are DFQATT and SNEGSKA (reference sequence). This CDR3 has 13 residues. The CDR3 loop is CSARDDSYNEQFF. The CDR3, as DNA: TGCAGTGCTAGAGACGACTCCTACAATGAGCAGTTCTTC.